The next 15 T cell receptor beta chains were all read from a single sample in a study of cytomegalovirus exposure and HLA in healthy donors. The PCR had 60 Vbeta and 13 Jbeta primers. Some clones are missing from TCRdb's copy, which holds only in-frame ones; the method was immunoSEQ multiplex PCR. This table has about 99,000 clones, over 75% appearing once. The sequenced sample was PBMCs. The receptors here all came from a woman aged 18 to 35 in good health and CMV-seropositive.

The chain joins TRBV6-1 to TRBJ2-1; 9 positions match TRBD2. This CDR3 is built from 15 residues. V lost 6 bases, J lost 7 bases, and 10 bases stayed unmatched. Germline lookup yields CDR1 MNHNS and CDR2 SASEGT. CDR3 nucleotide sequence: TGTGCCAGCAGGGCTTATGGGCGGGAGGGGAATGAGCAGTTCTTC. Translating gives CASRAYGREGNEQFF.

In nucleotides, the CDR3 is TGTGCCAGCAAGGACAGGGGTCTGAATGAAAAACTGTTTTTT. Its protein is CASKDRGLNEKLFF. The chain combines TRBV6-5 with TRBJ1-4, with 9 bases lining up with TRBD1. V was clipped by 7 bases and J by 5 bases; unmatched bases: 5. This CDR3 has 14 residues. Looked up from germline, CDR1 is MNHEY and CDR2 is SVGAGI.

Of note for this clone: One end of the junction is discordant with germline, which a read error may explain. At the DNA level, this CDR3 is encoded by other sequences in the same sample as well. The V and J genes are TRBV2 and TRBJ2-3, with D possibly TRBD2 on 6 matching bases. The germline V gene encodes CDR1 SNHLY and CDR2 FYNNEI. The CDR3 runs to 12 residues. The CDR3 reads CASRQEGQSQYF. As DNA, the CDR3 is TGTGCCAGCAGACAGGAGGGCCAGTCGCAGTACTTT.

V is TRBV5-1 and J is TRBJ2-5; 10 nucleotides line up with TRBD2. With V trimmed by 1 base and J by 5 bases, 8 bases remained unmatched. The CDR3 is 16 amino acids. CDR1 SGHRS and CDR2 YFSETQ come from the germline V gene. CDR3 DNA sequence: TGCGCCAGCAGCTTGTTGCCTAGCGGGAGCGGGGAGACCCAGTACTTC. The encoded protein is CASSLLPSGSGETQYF.

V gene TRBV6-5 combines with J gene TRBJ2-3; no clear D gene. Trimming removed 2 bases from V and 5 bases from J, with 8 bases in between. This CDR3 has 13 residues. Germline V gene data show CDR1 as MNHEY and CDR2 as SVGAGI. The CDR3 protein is CASSYRVQDTQYF. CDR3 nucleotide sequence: TGTGCCAGCAGTTACCGGGTTCAAGATACGCAGTATTTT.

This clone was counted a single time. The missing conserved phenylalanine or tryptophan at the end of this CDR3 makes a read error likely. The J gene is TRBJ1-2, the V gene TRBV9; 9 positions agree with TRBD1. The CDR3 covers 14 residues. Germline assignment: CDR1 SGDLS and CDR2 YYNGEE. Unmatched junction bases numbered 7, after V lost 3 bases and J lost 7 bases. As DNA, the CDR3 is TGTGCCAGCAGCGACGGACAGGGGTTTATTGGCTACACCGTC. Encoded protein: CASSDGQGFIGYTV.

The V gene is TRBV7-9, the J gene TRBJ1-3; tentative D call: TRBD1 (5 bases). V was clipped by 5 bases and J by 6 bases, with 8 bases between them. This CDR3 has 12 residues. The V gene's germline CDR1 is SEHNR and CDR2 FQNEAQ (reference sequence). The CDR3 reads CASSPGQNTIYF. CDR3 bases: TGTGCCAGCAGCCCCGGACAAAACACCATATATTTT.

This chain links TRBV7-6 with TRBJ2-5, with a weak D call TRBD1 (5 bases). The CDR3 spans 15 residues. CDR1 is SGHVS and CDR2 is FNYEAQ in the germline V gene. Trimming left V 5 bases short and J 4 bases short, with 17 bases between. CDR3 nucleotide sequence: TGTGCCAGCAGCCCTCCCGTAAGGCAGGGAGAGACCCAGTACTTC. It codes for CASSPPVRQGETQYF.

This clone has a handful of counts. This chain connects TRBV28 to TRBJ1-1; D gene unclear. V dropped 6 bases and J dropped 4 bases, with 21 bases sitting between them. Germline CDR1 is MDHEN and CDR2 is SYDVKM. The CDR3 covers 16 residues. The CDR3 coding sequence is TGTGCCAGCAGGGGCCCGGCAGGCTCAGGAGGCACTGAAGCTTTCTTT. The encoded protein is CASRGPAGSGGTEAFF.

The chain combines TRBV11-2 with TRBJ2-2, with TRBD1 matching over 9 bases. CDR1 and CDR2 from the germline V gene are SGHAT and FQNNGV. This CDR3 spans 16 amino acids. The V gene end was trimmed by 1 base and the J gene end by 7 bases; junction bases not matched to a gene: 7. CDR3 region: CASSLGYRGRHGELFF. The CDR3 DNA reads TGTGCCAGCAGCTTAGGGTACAGGGGGCGTCACGGGGAGCTGTTTTTT.

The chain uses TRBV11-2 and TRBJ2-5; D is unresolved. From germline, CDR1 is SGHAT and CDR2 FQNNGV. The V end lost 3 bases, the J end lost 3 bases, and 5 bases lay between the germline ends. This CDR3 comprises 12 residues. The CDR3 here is CASSFEEETQYF. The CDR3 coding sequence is TGTGCCAGCAGCTTTGAGGAAGAGACCCAGTACTTC.

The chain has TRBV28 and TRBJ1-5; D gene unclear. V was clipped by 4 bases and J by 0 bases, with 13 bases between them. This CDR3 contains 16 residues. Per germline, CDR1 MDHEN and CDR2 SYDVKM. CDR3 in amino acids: CASSSQTYYSNQPQHF. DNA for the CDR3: TGTGCCAGCAGTTCACAGACATATTATAGCAATCAGCCCCAGCATTTT. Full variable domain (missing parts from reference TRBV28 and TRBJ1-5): DVKVTQSSRYLVKRTGEKVFLECVQDMDHENMFWYRQDPGLGLRLIYFSYDVKMKEKGDIPEGYSVSREKKERFSLILESASTNQTSMYLCASSSQTYYSNQPQHFGDGTRLSIL.

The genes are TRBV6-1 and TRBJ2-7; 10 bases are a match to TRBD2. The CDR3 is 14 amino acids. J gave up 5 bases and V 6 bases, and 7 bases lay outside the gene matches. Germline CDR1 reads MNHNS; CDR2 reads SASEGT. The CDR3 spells CASRPLAGVNEQYF. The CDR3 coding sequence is TGTGCCAGCAGGCCCCTAGCGGGAGTCAACGAGCAGTACTTC.

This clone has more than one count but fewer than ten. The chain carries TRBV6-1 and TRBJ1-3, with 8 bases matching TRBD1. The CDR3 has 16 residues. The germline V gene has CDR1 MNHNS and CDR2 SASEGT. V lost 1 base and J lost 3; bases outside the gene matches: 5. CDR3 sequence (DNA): TGTGCCAGCAGTGAAGTGGCAGGGGGCGGTGGAAACACCATATATTTT. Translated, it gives CASSEVAGGGGNTIYF.

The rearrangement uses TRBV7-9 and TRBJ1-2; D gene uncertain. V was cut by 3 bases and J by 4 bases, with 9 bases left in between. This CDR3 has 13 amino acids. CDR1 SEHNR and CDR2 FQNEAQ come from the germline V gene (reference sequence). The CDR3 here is CASSFPMSYGYTF. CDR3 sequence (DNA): TGTGCCAGCAGCTTCCCTATGAGCTATGGCTACACCTTC.